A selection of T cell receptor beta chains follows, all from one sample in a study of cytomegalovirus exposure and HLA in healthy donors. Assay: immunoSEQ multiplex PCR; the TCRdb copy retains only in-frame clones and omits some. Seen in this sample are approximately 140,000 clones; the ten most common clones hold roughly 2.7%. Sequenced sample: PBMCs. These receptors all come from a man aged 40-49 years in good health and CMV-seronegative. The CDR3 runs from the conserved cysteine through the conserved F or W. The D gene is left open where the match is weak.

CDR3aa: CASLPGVTDTQYF
CDR3nt: TGTGCCAGCCTTCCCGGTGTTACAGATACGCAGTATTTT
d_gene: .
v_gene: TRBV28
j_gene: TRBJ2-3

CDR3aa: CASSLASADTGELFF
CDR3nt: TGTGCCAGCAGCTTGGCCTCTGCGGACACCGGGGAGCTGTTTTTT
d_gene: .
v_gene: TRBV5-4
j_gene: TRBJ2-2

CDR3aa: CASSNQGRSYEQYF
CDR3nt: TGTGCCAGCAGTAACCAGGGAAGATCCTACGAGCAGTACTTC
d_gene: .
v_gene: TRBV9
j_gene: TRBJ2-7

CDR3aa: CASSSSGISSYNEQFF
CDR3nt: .
d_gene: .
v_gene: TRBV7-2
j_gene: TRBJ2-1

CDR3aa: CSFTPGQAYGYTF
CDR3nt: TGCAGCTTTACGCCAGGGCAAGCCTATGGCTACACCTTC
d_gene: .
v_gene: TRBV29-1
j_gene: TRBJ1-2

CDR3aa: CASSFRGSGANVLTF
CDR3nt: TGTGCCAGCAGCTTCAGGGGCTCTGGGGCCAACGTCCTGACTTTC
d_gene: .
v_gene: TRBV7-6
j_gene: TRBJ2-6

CDR3aa: CASSQPGTGYGYTF
CDR3nt: TGCGCCAGCAGCCAACCCGGGACAGGGTATGGCTACACCTTC
d_gene: TRBD1
v_gene: TRBV4-1
j_gene: TRBJ1-2

CDR3aa: CASSSRGTDTYEQYF
CDR3nt: TGTGCCAGCAGTTCCAGAGGGACAGATACCTACGAGCAGTACTTC
d_gene: TRBD1
v_gene: TRBV28
j_gene: TRBJ2-7

CDR3aa: CATMDRDTGELFF
CDR3nt: TGTGCCACCATGGACAGGGACACCGGGGAGCTGTTTTTT
d_gene: TRBD1
v_gene: TRBV28
j_gene: TRBJ2-2

CDR3aa: CASSRSSAGGNTEAFF
CDR3nt: TGTGCCAGCAGCCGAAGTAGCGCTGGAGGGAACACTGAAGCTTTCTTT
d_gene: .
v_gene: TRBV5-4
j_gene: TRBJ1-1

CDR3aa: CSVEGGQGANYGYTF
CDR3nt: TGCAGCGTTGAGGGGGGACAGGGGGCGAACTATGGCTACACCTTC
d_gene: TRBD1
v_gene: TRBV29-1
j_gene: TRBJ1-2

CDR3aa: CASSLIGRETDTQYF
CDR3nt: TGTGCCAGCAGCTTAATAGGGCGGGAGACAGATACGCAGTATTTT
d_gene: TRBD2
v_gene: TRBV5-4
j_gene: TRBJ2-3

CDR3aa: CASSVTGMGYGYTF
CDR3nt: TGTGCCAGCAGTGTTACAGGGATGGGATATGGCTACACCTTC
d_gene: .
v_gene: TRBV25-1
j_gene: TRBJ1-2

CDR3aa: CASSLQTGGYEQYF
CDR3nt: TGTGCCAGCAGCCTCCAGACAGGAGGCTACGAGCAGTACTTC
d_gene: .
v_gene: TRBV7-2
j_gene: TRBJ2-7

CDR3aa: CASREDYIASYEQYF
CDR3nt: TGTGCCAGCAGGGAAGACTACATCGCCTCCTACGAGCAGTACTTC
d_gene: .
v_gene: TRBV6-1
j_gene: TRBJ2-7

CDR3aa: CASSLAGGDEQFF
CDR3nt: TGTGCCAGCAGCTTAGCGGGGGGTGATGAGCAGTTCTTC
d_gene: .
v_gene: TRBV7-9
j_gene: TRBJ2-1

CDR3aa: CASSLDPGNNYEQYF
CDR3nt: TGCGCCAGCAGCTTGGATCCGGGGAATAACTACGAGCAGTACTTC
d_gene: .
v_gene: TRBV5-1
j_gene: TRBJ2-7

CDR3aa: CASSRTGTGLNYGYTF
CDR3nt: TGTGCCAGCAGCCGGACCGGGACAGGCCTTAACTATGGCTACACCTTC
d_gene: TRBD1
v_gene: TRBV14
j_gene: TRBJ1-2

CDR3aa: CASSERVNYEQYF
CDR3nt: TGTGCCAGCAGTGAACGGGTTAACTACGAGCAGTACTTC
d_gene: .
v_gene: TRBV2
j_gene: TRBJ2-7

CDR3aa: CAIPPQGFNYGYTF
CDR3nt: TGCGCCATTCCTCCCCAGGGCTTTAACTATGGCTACACCTTC
d_gene: .
v_gene: TRBV10-1
j_gene: TRBJ1-2

CDR3aa: CSVATASYEQYF
CDR3nt: TGCAGCGTTGCTACAGCCTCCTACGAGCAGTACTTC
d_gene: .
v_gene: TRBV29-1
j_gene: TRBJ2-7

CDR3aa: CATSRDKALPGYGYTF
CDR3nt: TGTGCCACCAGCCGGGACAAGGCCCTCCCTGGCTATGGCTACACCTTC
d_gene: .
v_gene: TRBV15
j_gene: TRBJ1-2

CDR3aa: CASSSPGQGRHYGYTF
CDR3nt: TGTGCCAGCAGTTCCCCCGGGCAGGGGCGTCACTATGGCTACACCTTC
d_gene: .
v_gene: TRBV6-5
j_gene: TRBJ1-2

CDR3aa: CASSFVNEQFF
CDR3nt: TGTGCCAGCAGCTTCGTCAATGAGCAGTTCTTC
d_gene: .
v_gene: TRBV7-2
j_gene: TRBJ2-1

CDR3aa: CASRSRVDTQYF
CDR3nt: TGTGCCAGCAGAAGCCGGGTGGATACGCAGTATTTT
d_gene: .
v_gene: TRBV6-5
j_gene: TRBJ2-3

CDR3aa: CASSPPGTGGYYEQYF
CDR3nt: TGTGCCAGCTCACCACCGGGAACAGGGGGATACTACGAGCAGTACTTC
d_gene: TRBD1
v_gene: TRBV18
j_gene: TRBJ2-7

CDR3aa: CASSLQGIGSPLHF
CDR3nt: TGTGCCAGCTCATTACAGGGAATTGGGTCACCCCTCCACTTT
d_gene: .
v_gene: TRBV18
j_gene: TRBJ1-6

CDR3aa: CASSSPGLGYTF
CDR3nt: TGTGCCAGCAGCTCCCCTGGACTCGGCTACACCTTC
d_gene: .
v_gene: TRBV7-3
j_gene: TRBJ1-2

CDR3aa: CASSVGRQTGHGYTF
CDR3nt: TGTGCCAGCAGCGTGGGGAGACAGACGGGCCATGGCTACACCTTC
d_gene: .
v_gene: TRBV5-5
j_gene: TRBJ1-2

CDR3aa: CASSLPRGQGYNEQFF
CDR3nt: TGTGCCAGCAGTCTACCTCGGGGACAGGGCTACAATGAGCAGTTCTTC
d_gene: TRBD1
v_gene: TRBV27
j_gene: TRBJ2-1

CDR3aa: CASSLVTGGVYGYTF
CDR3nt: TGTGCCAGCAGCTTGGTCACAGGGGGGGTCTATGGCTACACCTTC
d_gene: TRBD1
v_gene: TRBV5-4
j_gene: TRBJ1-2

CDR3aa: CASSNNPGGFNEKLFF
CDR3nt: TGTGCCAGCAGCAACAATCCAGGGGGTTTTAATGAAAAACTGTTTTTT
d_gene: TRBD1
v_gene: TRBV9
j_gene: TRBJ1-4

CDR3aa: CASSFGTGAAYEQYF
CDR3nt: TGTGCCAGCAGCTTCGGGACAGGGGCTGCCTACGAGCAGTACTTC
d_gene: TRBD1
v_gene: TRBV7-2
j_gene: TRBJ2-7

CDR3aa: CATSRDGSGGGDEQFF
CDR3nt: TGTGCCACCAGCAGAGATGGATCTGGCGGGGGCGATGAGCAGTTCTTC
d_gene: .
v_gene: TRBV15
j_gene: TRBJ2-1

CDR3aa: CASGIRPTGSMNTEAFF
CDR3nt: TGTGCCAGCGGGATACGACCGACAGGGTCAATGAACACTGAAGCTTTCTTT
d_gene: TRBD1
v_gene: TRBV7-2
j_gene: TRBJ1-1

CDR3aa: CASSPLGTGVNEQFF
CDR3nt: TGTGCCAGCAGTCCCCTCGGGACAGGGGTCAATGAGCAGTTCTTC
d_gene: TRBD1
v_gene: TRBV6-5
j_gene: TRBJ2-1

CDR3aa: CASSWDSDTEAFF
CDR3nt: TGTGCCAGCAGCTGGGACAGCGACACTGAAGCTTTCTTT
d_gene: TRBD1
v_gene: TRBV7-9
j_gene: TRBJ1-1

CDR3aa: CASSHFPSGQGTDSPLHF
CDR3nt: TGCGCCAGCAGTCATTTTCCTTCGGGACAGGGAACGGATTCACCCCTCCACTTT
d_gene: TRBD1
v_gene: TRBV23-1
j_gene: TRBJ1-6

CDR3aa: CASSYSVGPGRDTQYF
CDR3nt: TGTGCCAGCAGTTACTCGGTAGGACCCGGGAGAGATACGCAGTATTTT
d_gene: .
v_gene: TRBV6-5
j_gene: TRBJ2-3

CDR3aa: CASSALFSGGAVYEQYF
CDR3nt: TGCGCCAGCAGCGCCCTTTTTAGCGGGGGGGCCGTTTACGAGCAGTACTTC
d_gene: TRBD2
v_gene: TRBV5-1
j_gene: TRBJ2-7

CDR3aa: CASSQAYPGSEAFF
CDR3nt: TGTGCCAGCAGCCAAGCCTACCCCGGGTCTGAAGCTTTCTTT
d_gene: .
v_gene: TRBV14
j_gene: TRBJ1-1

CDR3aa: CASSQSGTGEAFF
CDR3nt: TGTGCCAGCAGTCAATCCGGGACAGGTGAAGCTTTCTTT
d_gene: TRBD1
v_gene: TRBV28
j_gene: TRBJ1-1

CDR3aa: CASSPPRVTNTEAFF
CDR3nt: TGTGCCAGCAGTCCACCCAGGGTCACGAACACTGAAGCTTTCTTT
d_gene: .
v_gene: TRBV28
j_gene: TRBJ1-1

CDR3aa: CASSLLGTGKTRAGANVLTF
CDR3nt: TGTGCCAGCAGCCTATTGGGGACAGGGAAAACAAGGGCTGGGGCCAACGTCCTGACTTTC
d_gene: TRBD1
v_gene: TRBV7-3
j_gene: TRBJ2-6